This entry lists 5 T cell receptor beta chains sequenced from one sample in a study of graft-versus-host responses after intestinal transplantation (dated by TCRdb to the early 2020s). The receptor library was made with the immunoSEQ multiplex PCR assay. Held by TCRdb, this immuneACCESS table contains in-frame sequences only and omits some clones. Under half of the omission traces to an unresolved V gene where checked; the cause of the rest is unknown. This sample has about 8,000 clones in its table, and less than 40% of those were observed once. The ten largest clones add up to under 2.5% of the sample. The sample's time point, from its label and the paper: cells obtained before transplantation from donor or recipient. In the mixed lymphocyte reactions, approximately 200,000 CFSE-labeled pre-transplant responders were plated with approximately 200,000 irradiated violet-dye-labeled stimulators and cultured for 6 days.

The material was alloreactive CD8+ T cells from a mixed lymphocyte reaction culture, obtained before intestinal transplant. Reading the label with the study, this specimen's cell subset or site is: CFSE-low proliferating T cells sorted from approximately 6-day pre-transplant mixed lymphocyte reaction (GvH or HvG direction). The receptors derive from a human patient who received an intestinal transplant.

This chain's CDR3 is CASSPKQGSPTDTQYF. The CDR3 DNA reads as TGTGCCAGCAGCCCCAAACAGGGGTCCCCCACAGATACGCAGTATTTT. V gene TRBV7-6 combines with J gene TRBJ2-3; 7 nucleotides agree with TRBD1. The germline V gene has CDR1 SGHVS and CDR2 FNYEAQ. This CDR3 comprises 16 residues. Trimming took 5 bases from V and 2 from J; bases not matched to a gene: 10.

The chain recombines TRBV9 with TRBJ2-7; 10 positions agree with TRBD2. Germline CDR1 SGDLS, CDR2 YYNGEE. The trim removed 1 base at V and 5 bases at J, leaving 6 bases unmatched. This CDR3 spans 15 amino acids. The CDR3 protein is CASSVTSSGRDEQYF. The CDR3 bases are TGTGCCAGCAGCGTAACGTCTAGCGGGAGAGACGAGCAGTACTTC. Full variable domain (outside the CDR3, taken from reference TRBV9 and TRBJ2-7): DSGVTQTPKHLITATGQRVTLRCSPRSGDLSVYWYQQSLDQGLQFLIQYYNGEERAKGNILERFSAQQFPDLHSELNLSSLELGDSALYFCASSVTSSGRDEQYFGPGTRLTVT.

This clone turned up a few times. Here the CDR3 reads CASSQPGYNEQFF. The CDR3 DNA is TGCGCCAGCAGCCAACCGGGGTACAATGAGCAGTTCTTC. The chain couples TRBV4-1 to TRBJ2-1; perhaps TRBD2 as D (5 bases). The CDR3 sequence is 13 residues long. CDR1 is MGHRA and CDR2 is YSYEKL in the germline V gene. V dropped 2 bases and J dropped 4 bases, with 6 bases sitting between them.

Relative to its sample, this clone is medium-sized. The limits of the CDR3 on the DNA are not certain, so only TCRdb's listed CDR3 is given. The V and J genes are TRBV6-5 and TRBJ2-7; the table's D gene call, TRBD1, was not cross checked with the DNA. The length of the CDR3 is 14 amino acids, counting both ends. The germline V gene encodes CDR1 MNHEY and CDR2 SVGAGI. The CDR3: CASTFGQGAYEQYF.

V gene TRBV6-1 combines with J gene TRBJ2-7; 8 bases align to TRBD2. The CDR3 totals 13 residues. Germline CDR1 reads MNHNS; CDR2 reads SASEGT. Unmatched junction bases numbered 2, after V lost 4 bases and J lost 3 bases. The CDR3 is CASSVAGLYEQYF. CDR3 bases: TGTGCCAGCAGTGTAGCGGGACTCTACGAGCAGTACTTC.